These 17 T cell receptor beta chains came from one sample sequenced in a study of T-cell reconstitution after alpha-beta-depleted transplantation in children (dated by TCRdb to the mid-2010s). The library was made by PCR. Data came from an Illumina HiSeq 2500. Molecular barcoding was employed in the preparation of TCR libraries, with unique molecular identifiers being used to normalize TCRbeta repertoire quantification. In TCRdb, the public reads were trimmed at Q25 with fastp and aligned with MiXCR, with productive beta chains retained. All rows with the same CDR3 protein become a single entry with the most common DNA and genes. In all, the sample holds about 690,000 distinct CDR3 sequences, and approximately 15% of those were seen once. Of the sample, approximately 1% falls within the top ten clones. This material consisted of PBMCs from the stem cell graft donor, taken from the stem cell graft. The receptor set was obtained from a human donor who donated a stem cell graft to a child with acute myeloid leukemia.

This clonotype came up many times. The chain links TRBV4-1 to TRBJ2-5; TRBD1 matches 7 bases. Trimming at V came to 5 bases and at J to 1 base, leaving 4 bases not matched to a gene. The CDR3 contains 14 residues. The germline V gene encodes CDR1 MGHRA and CDR2 YSYEKL. In DNA, the CDR3 is TGCGCCAGCAGCAGACAGGGTGCCCAAGAGACCCAGTACTTC. Protein sequence: CASSRQGAQETQYF.

The chain recombines TRBV5-1 with TRBJ2-1, with 7 bases lining up with TRBD1. J was trimmed by 3 bases and V by 0 bases; bases with no gene match: 9. The CDR3 totals 17 residues. Germline CDR1 is SGHRS and CDR2 is YFSETQ. CDR3 in DNA: TGCGCCAGCAGCTTGGGACAGGGAGCTGCTAACTACAATGAGCAGTTCTTC. Protein: CASSLGQGAANYNEQFF.

This clonotype was seen at least ten times. The J gene is TRBJ2-7, the V gene TRBV20-1, with 8 bases matching TRBD2. The V gene end was trimmed by 3 bases and the J gene end by 1 base; junction bases not matched to a gene: 2. Germline V gene sequence: CDR1 DFQATT, CDR2 SNEGSKA (reference sequence). CDR3 length: 13 residues. The CDR3 spells CSASGLASYEQYF. For the CDR3, the DNA is TGCAGTGCTAGTGGACTAGCTTCCTACGAGCAGTACTTC.

Concerning this clonotype itself: One end of the junction is discordant with germline, which a read error may explain. The chain's CDR3 is CSARDPRGGQYNDQFF. Here the CDR3 DNA reads TGCAGTGCTAGAGATCCAAGGGGGGGCCAGTACAATGACCAGTTCTTC. The chain is built from TRBV20-1 and TRBJ2-1; weak D call: TRBD2 (7 bases). This CDR3 has 16 amino acids. The germline V gene encodes CDR1 DFQATT and CDR2 SNEGSKA (reference sequence).

This clonotype was counted once. This rearrangement joins TRBV20-1 to TRBJ2-7, with TRBD1 matching 7 bases. V lost 0 bases and J lost 2; bases outside the gene matches: 4. CDR1 and CDR2 from the germline V gene are DFQATT and SNEGSKA (reference sequence). This CDR3 is 14 amino acids long. CDR3 sequence reads: CSARDTGATYEQYV. As DNA, the CDR3 is TGCAGTGCTAGAGACACAGGGGCTACCTACGAGCAGTACGTC.

This clonotype was detected a few times. The chain recombines TRBV6-1 with TRBJ2-3, with a possible D match to TRBD2 (5 bases). Germline-derived CDR1 and CDR2 are MNHNS and SASEGT. This CDR3 region has 13 residues. The V and J ends lost 7 bases and 0 bases respectively, with 8 bases between them. The CDR3 sequence: CASIRTSTDTQYF. Written as DNA, the CDR3 is TGTGCCAGCATCCGGACTAGCACAGATACGCAGTATTTT.

This clonotype was picked up a small number of times. This chain joins TRBV7-2 and TRBJ1-1; 10 bases match TRBD1. The junction had 9 bases not matched to a gene; V was cut back by 5 bases and J by 3 bases. This CDR3 is built from 16 residues. Germline CDR1 and CDR2: SGHTA and FQGNSA. The chain's CDR3 is CASSARRGQGYTEAFF. The CDR3 nucleotides are TGTGCCAGCAGCGCCCGGCGGGGACAGGGGTACACTGAAGCTTTCTTT.

Only a few counts were recorded for this clonotype. The rearrangement joins TRBV7-3 to TRBJ2-7; D possibly corresponds to TRBD2 (6 bases). The ends were cut back, 5 bases at V and 0 bases at J, with 20 bases in the middle. The CDR3 spans 17 residues. Looked up from germline, CDR1 is SGHTA and CDR2 is FQGTGA. The CDR3 loop is CASSLIRELEISYEQYF. CDR3 coding DNA: TGTGCCAGCAGCCTAATCCGGGAGTTGGAAATCTCCTACGAGCAGTACTTC.

For this clonotype: A read error may explain this, as a much larger clone is one base away. The V call is TRBV9, the J call TRBJ2-5, with 9 nucleotides matching TRBD2. The CDR3 contains 15 residues. CDR1 SGDLS and CDR2 YYNGEE come from the germline V gene. The CDR3, as DNA: TGTGCCAGCAGCGTTAGCGGGGGATACCAAGAGACCGAGTACTTC. It codes for CASSVSGGYQETEYF.

This clonotype was recorded a few times. The chain couples TRBV6-2 or TRBV6-3 to TRBJ2-7; 7 positions agree with TRBD1. Germline V gene data show CDR1 as MNHEY and CDR2 as SVGEGT. The CDR3 totals 12 residues. J was trimmed by 2 bases and V by 10 bases; bases with no gene match: 5. The CDR3 loop reads CAIGQAPYEQYF. CDR3 nucleotides: TGTGCCATCGGACAGGCCCCCTACGAGCAGTACTTC.

The chain links TRBV6-5 to TRBJ2-7; 10 bases match TRBD1. The CDR3 is 14 amino acids. CDR1 MNHEY and CDR2 SVGAGI come from the germline V gene. V shed 3 bases and J 3 bases; nucleotides not matched to a gene: 2. CDR3 nucleotide sequence: TGTGCCAGCAGTTATAGGACAGGGGGCTACGAGCAGTACTTC. Encoded protein: CASSYRTGGYEQYF.

Details on this clonotype: A much larger clone lies a single base off, so this may be a read error. The CDR3 does not end in the conserved phenylalanine or tryptophan, so this is likely a read error. The CDR3 spells CSAKTGNAYNEQFL. The DNA of the CDR3 is TGCAGTGCTAAGACAGGGAATGCCTACAATGAGCAGTTCTTA. The chain couples TRBV20-1 to TRBJ2-1; 7 bases agree with TRBD1. With V trimmed by 4 bases and J by 2 bases, 5 bases remained unmatched. The germline gives CDR1 DFQATT, CDR2 SNEGSKA (reference sequence). The CDR3 consists of 14 residues.

This clonotype was recorded a few times. This sequence joins TRBV29-1 and TRBJ2-2; possible D gene TRBD1, 5 bases. CDR3 size: 13 residues. V gave up 4 bases and J gave up 4 bases, with 10 bases separating them. Germline assignment: CDR1 SQVTM and CDR2 ANQGSEA. The DNA for the CDR3 is TGCAGCGTTGCAGGGATCGGCACCGGGGAGCTGTTTTTT. Its protein is CSVAGIGTGELFF.

This clonotype was seen only once. V usage is TRBV7-2 and J usage is TRBJ1-2; D call uncertain. Germline V gene sequence: CDR1 SGHTA, CDR2 FQGNSA. The CDR3 has 15 amino acids. Trimming pared 5 bases from V and 5 bases from J, leaving 18 bases between. Here the CDR3 reads CASSARDRRLYGYTF. Written as DNA, the CDR3 is TGTGCCAGCAGCGCCCGGGATCGGCGTTTATATGGCTACACCTTC. Using reference TRBV7-2 and TRBJ1-2 for the parts outside the CDR3, the full variable domain is GAGVSQSPSNKVTEKGKDVELRCDPISGHTALYWYRQSLGQGLEFLIYFQGNSAPDKSGLPSDRFSAERTGGSVSTLTIQRTQQEDSAVYLCASSARDRRLYGYTFGSGTRLTVV.

This clonotype was recorded at least ten times. The genes are TRBV20-1 and TRBJ1-2, with TRBD1 as a possible D gene (6 bases). This CDR3 is 13 amino acids long. CDR1 and CDR2 from the germline V gene are DFQATT and SNEGSKA (reference sequence). Trimming took off 7 bases at V and 4 bases at J, with 16 bases between the two ends. The CDR3 loop is CSVEQGRSYGYTF. The CDR3 region has the DNA TGCAGTGTTGAACAGGGAAGGAGCTATGGCTACACCTTC.

This sequence joins TRBV20-1 and TRBJ2-1; D may match TRBD1 or TRBD2 (5 bases each). The germline gives CDR1 DFQATT, CDR2 SNEGSKA (reference sequence). V gave up 8 bases and J gave up 0 bases, with 14 bases separating them. The CDR3 length is 14 residues. The CDR3 bases are TGCAGTCTGGGGCTAGCCGCCTCCTACAATGAGCAGTTCTTC. Protein: CSLGLAASYNEQFF.

Many counts were recorded for this clonotype. The chain has TRBV29-1 and TRBJ1-1; D gene unclear. Deletions cut 8 bases from V and 4 bases from J, with 11 bases between. The CDR3 is 11 residues long. In germline, CDR1 is SQVTM, CDR2 ANQGSEA. The CDR3 loop is CSSETSTEAFF. CDR3 nucleotide sequence: TGCAGCTCTGAAACAAGCACTGAAGCTTTCTTT.